These 27 T cell receptor beta chains were all obtained from the same sample, sequenced in a study of CD8 T cells in ankylosing spondylitis. Whole-study findings and limits: Apparently characteristic of ankylosing spondylitis blood was a TCR beta motif (fewer than ten highly homologous variants).

These TCRs' antigens remain unknown. Using its own MiXCR run on the 5' RACE reads, TCRdb lists one record per CDR3 protein. This sample carries roughly 450,000 distinct CDR3 sequences, roughly a quarter of them seen once, and the ten largest clones take roughly 0.8%. Sequenced material: blood, either unsorted or a sorted T cell fraction (not recorded which). These receptors were collected from a male donor with ankylosing spondylitis.

This clonotype appeared a few times. The chain couples TRBV9 to TRBJ2-1, with a tentative D call TRBD1 (7 bases). From germline, CDR1 is SGDLS and CDR2 YYNGEE. The CDR3 runs to 15 residues. V was trimmed by 3 bases and J by 9 bases, leaving 19 bases between them. The CDR3 loop reads CASSASSRGDGEQFF. CDR3 sequence (DNA): TGTGCCAGCAGCGCCTCCAGCAGGGGGGACGGTGAGCAGTTCTTC.

The rearrangement uses TRBV27 and TRBJ2-3; tentatively, D is TRBD1 (5 bases). Trimming stripped 3 bases from V and 2 bases from J, with 12 bases between. Germline lookup yields CDR1 MNHEY and CDR2 SMNVEV (reference sequence). CDR3 length equals 15 residues. CDR3 sequence (DNA): TGTGCCAGCAGTTTCAGGGCAGGGAACACAGATACGCAGTATTTT. Amino acid sequence: CASSFRAGNTDTQYF.

This clonotype was detected ten times or more. The genes are TRBV6-2 or TRBV6-3 and TRBJ2-1; 11 bases are a match to TRBD2. The germline gives CDR1 MNHEY, CDR2 SVGEGT. The length of the CDR3 is 17 residues. V gave up 1 base and J gave up 3 bases; unmatched junction bases: 5. The CDR3 spells CASSYLGTSGIYNEQFF. For the CDR3, the DNA is TGTGCCAGCAGTTACTTAGGGACTAGCGGAATCTACAATGAGCAGTTCTTC.

This clonotype turned up a few times. CDR3 coding DNA: TGTGCCAGCAGCCAAGCTGTTAATTCACCCCTCCACTTT. Protein product: CASSQAVNSPLHF. The chain couples TRBV3-1 to TRBJ1-6; D remains ambiguous. In germline, CDR1 is LGHDT, CDR2 YNNKEL (reference sequence). This CDR3 comprises 13 residues. V was clipped by 1 base and J by 6 bases, with 4 bases between them.

The chain uses TRBV24-1 and TRBJ1-1, with a tentative D call TRBD1 (5 bases). V was clipped by 4 bases and J by 10 bases, with 18 bases between them. CDR3 size: 14 residues. Germline-derived CDR1 and CDR2 are KGHDR and SFDVKD. The CDR3 spells CATSEYGQHRGAFF. DNA of the CDR3: TGTGCCACCAGTGAATATGGACAACACCGGGGAGCTTTCTTT.

This clonotype has a handful of counts. The chain couples TRBV20-1 to TRBJ2-1; TRBD2 might be the D (5 bases). Looked up from germline, CDR1 is DFQATT and CDR2 is SNEGSKA (reference sequence). Between the trimmed V and J ends, which lost 7 bases and 0 bases, there was a span of 10 bases. This CDR3 is built from 13 residues. The CDR3 DNA is TGCAGTGGGGAGATCCTCTCCTACAATGAGCAGTTCTTC. Its protein product is CSGEILSYNEQFF.

This clonotype came up a few times. The junction does not match germline at one end; this may be a read error. The gene calls are TRBV6-5 and TRBJ2-5; D possibly corresponds to TRBD1 (6 bases). CDR3 size: 14 residues. The germline V gene has CDR1 MNHEY and CDR2 SVGAGI. CDR3 in amino acids: CASNYRAYQETQYF. The CDR3 DNA is TGTGCCAGCAATTACAGGGCGTACCAAGAGACCCAGTACTTC.

This chain uses TRBV3-1 with TRBJ1-1; D not resolved. The CDR3 sequence is 14 residues long. Germline V lookup: CDR1 LGHDT, CDR2 YNNKEL (reference sequence). Trimming pared 1 base from V and 1 base from J, leaving 7 bases between. Written as DNA, the CDR3 is TGTGCCAGCAGCCAAGGACGCCAGAACACTGAAGCTTTCTTT. It is translated as CASSQGRQNTEAFF.

V is TRBV14 and J is TRBJ2-1; TRBD1 is a possible D gene (5 bases). V lost 3 bases and J 4 bases, leaving 19 bases between the germline ends. Germline CDR1 reads SGHDN; CDR2 reads FVKESK. This CDR3 is 17 amino acids long. For the CDR3, the DNA is TGTGCCAGCAGCCATATGGTCCGACAGTATAGTTACAATGAGCAGTTCTTC. It codes for CASSHMVRQYSYNEQFF. Complete variable domain (other parts from reference TRBV14 and TRBJ2-1): EAGVTQFPSHSVIEKGQTVTLRCDPISGHDNLYWYRRVMGKEIKFLLHFVKESKQDESGMPNNRFLAERTGGTYSTLKVQPAELEDSGVYFCASSHMVRQYSYNEQFFGPGTRLTVL.

V and J are TRBV6-5 and TRBJ2-7, with TRBD2 identical over 11 bases. Per the germline V gene, CDR1 is MNHEY and CDR2 is SVGAGI. After removal of 3 bases from V and 4 bases from J, the junction contained 2 bases not matched to a gene. This CDR3 has 14 amino acids. The CDR3 nucleotides read TGTGCCAGCAGTTATACTAGCGGGAGTTACGAGCAGTACTTC. The encoded protein is CASSYTSGSYEQYF.

The sample holds a few counts of this clonotype. The chain is built from TRBV5-6 and TRBJ2-5; 9 bases match TRBD1. The length of the CDR3 is 14 residues. Germline V gives CDR1 SGHDT, CDR2 YYEEEE. Losses at the gene ends were 3 bases for V and 5 bases for J; bases not matched to a gene: 5. CDR3 sequence reads: CASSSPTGGETQYF. CDR3 nucleotides: TGTGCCAGCAGCTCTCCGACAGGGGGGGAGACCCAGTACTTC.

The chain couples TRBV2 to TRBJ2-2, with D uncertain. The CDR3 covers 16 residues. The ends were cut back, 7 bases at V and 4 bases at J, with 19 bases in the middle. Germline V lookup: CDR1 SNHLY, CDR2 FYNNEI. The CDR3 sequence: CASTRSLNSATGELFF. The CDR3 nucleotides read TGTGCCAGCACCAGAAGCCTAAACTCAGCCACCGGGGAGCTGTTTTTT.

In this sample, this clonotype turned up a few times. V gene TRBV5-6 combines with J gene TRBJ2-1; D is possibly TRBD1 or TRBD2 (5 bases each). With 2 bases removed from V and 8 bases from J, the gap between germline ends came to 11 bases. The CDR3 has 13 amino acids. Germline CDR1 and CDR2: SGHDT and YYEEEE. CDR3 DNA sequence: TGTGCCAGCAGCTTTGTGGGGGAGTATGAGCAGTTCTTC. It encodes CASSFVGEYEQFF.

The chain combines TRBV4-2 with TRBJ2-1, with TRBD2 matching over 9 bases. V lost 1 base, J lost 8 bases, and 9 bases stayed unmatched. The CDR3 has 16 amino acids. CDR1 and CDR2 (germline): LGHNA, YNFKEQ. The DNA for the CDR3 is TGTGCCAGCAGCCAAGTCTTTAGCGGGAGTAACTATGAGCAGTTCTTC. Its protein is CASSQVFSGSNYEQFF.

The genes are TRBV3-1 and TRBJ1-2; D not certain. Germline loops: CDR1 LGHDT, CDR2 YNNKEL (reference sequence). This CDR3 comprises 12 residues. The V end lost 1 base, the J end lost 8 bases, and 8 bases lay between the germline ends. The CDR3 reads CASSQVVGGYTF. DNA of the CDR3: TGTGCCAGCAGCCAAGTCGTGGGGGGCTACACCTTC.

This chain uses TRBV7-2 with TRBJ2-3, with D uncertain. V lost 5 bases, J lost 6 bases, and 12 bases lay in between. This CDR3 is built from 13 residues. CDR1 SGHTA and CDR2 FQGNSA come from the germline V gene. The CDR3 sequence: CASSAGRVDTQYF. CDR3 DNA sequence: TGTGCCAGCAGCGCAGGCCGTGTTGATACGCAGTATTTT.

This clonotype appeared a single time. The chain links TRBV7-9 to TRBJ1-5, with a weak D call TRBD1 (5 bases). Germline V gene data show CDR1 as SEHNR and CDR2 as FQNEAQ (reference sequence). The ends were cut back, 2 bases at V and 3 bases at J, with 8 bases in the middle. The CDR3 covers 14 residues. The CDR3 loop is CASSLRGDNQPQHF. As DNA, the CDR3 is TGTGCCAGCAGCTTAAGGGGCGACAATCAGCCCCAGCATTTT.

In this sample, this clonotype turned up a few times. V and J are TRBV20-1 and TRBJ2-1, with D possibly being TRBD1 (5 bases). The ends were cut back, 6 bases at V and 6 bases at J, with 9 bases in the middle. The CDR3 runs to 11 residues. From germline, CDR1 is DFQATT and CDR2 SNEGSKA (reference sequence). The CDR3 DNA reads as TGCAGTGCAACAGGCCTCAATGAGCAGTTCTTC. Amino acid sequence: CSATGLNEQFF.

In this sample, this clonotype turned up a few times. The rearrangement links TRBV19 to TRBJ2-3; no firm D call. There are 14 residues in the CDR3. CDR1 and CDR2 from the germline V gene are LNHDA and SQIVND (reference sequence). Trimming took off 1 base at V and 1 base at J, with 6 bases between the two ends. In DNA form, the CDR3 reads TGTGCCAGTAGTATAGGTGCGGGCACAGATACGCAGTATTTT. Translated, it gives CASSIGAGTDTQYF.

This clonotype was seen a handful of times. The junction departs from germline at one end; a sequencing error may be responsible. The rearrangement links TRBV6-1 to TRBJ1-5; TRBD1 might be the D (6 bases). CDR1 is MNHNS, CDR2 SASEGT, per germline. The CDR3 contains 14 residues. This chain's CDR3 is CASRNREGLGEGCF. CDR3 nucleotides: TGTGCCAGCAGGAACAGGGAAGGCTTGGGTGAGGGGTGTTTT.

This clonotype has only a few counts. The chain employs TRBV12-3 or TRBV12-4 and TRBJ2-2, with TRBD1 identical over 8 bases. V trimming: 6 bases; J trimming: 2 bases; junction bases outside the gene matches: 5. The CDR3 runs 15 residues. DNA for the CDR3: TGTGCCAGCAGCGGGACAGGCAGTAACACCGGGGAGCTGTTTTTT. Translation: CASSGTGSNTGELFF.

The sample holds many counts of this clonotype. The chain's CDR3 is CASSLGTNYGYTF. CDR3 nucleotide sequence: TGTGCCAGCAGTTTAGGGACAAACTATGGCTACACCTTC. The V gene is TRBV12-3 or TRBV12-4, the J gene TRBJ1-2; D is possibly TRBD1 (5 bases). Trimming pared 1 base from V and 2 bases from J, leaving 5 bases between. CDR3 length: 13 residues.

The genes are TRBV6-6 and TRBJ1-2; no reliable D call. The germline V gene has CDR1 MNHNY and CDR2 SVGAGI (reference sequence). The CDR3 sequence is 13 residues long. Trimming took off 6 bases at V and 2 bases at J, with 10 bases between the two ends. The DNA of the CDR3 is TGTGCCAGCAGCGGACTGATGAACTATGGCTACACCTTC. This sequence encodes CASSGLMNYGYTF.

The V gene is TRBV5-6, the J gene TRBJ1-2; no firm D call. The V end was cut by 0 bases, the J end by 4 bases, with 19 bases between. This CDR3 comprises 17 residues. From germline, CDR1 is SGHDT and CDR2 YYEEEE. CDR3 coding DNA: TGTGCCAGCAGCTTGGCCAAGGGCAGGCTGATGGGCTATGGCTACACCTTC. Translation: CASSLAKGRLMGYGYTF.

This clonotype was seen a single time. The chain combines TRBV7-6 with TRBJ2-3, with 8 bases fitting TRBD1. Looked up from germline, CDR1 is SGHVS and CDR2 is FNYEAQ. After removal of 6 bases from V and 2 bases from J, the junction contained 7 bases not matched to a gene. The CDR3 covers 15 residues. In nucleotides, the CDR3 is TGTGCCAGCAGACGGACAGGGACGAACACAGATACGCAGTATTTT. As protein: CASRRTGTNTDTQYF.

The chain is built from TRBV25-1 and TRBJ2-1; either TRBD1 or TRBD2 may fit D (5 bases each). CDR1 is MGHDK and CDR2 is SYGVNS in the germline V gene. Trimming left V 1 base short and J 6 bases short, with 10 bases between. The CDR3 loop spans 14 amino acids. CDR3 DNA: TGTGCCAGCAGTGAATCTGGGGGTAGCAATGAGCAGTTCTTC. Translation gives CASSESGGSNEQFF.

This clonotype was seen once. The chain has TRBV5-1 and TRBJ2-1; D is unresolved. CDR3 length equals 16 residues. With 1 base removed from V and 5 bases from J, the gap between germline ends came to 16 bases. CDR1 is SGHRS and CDR2 is YFSETQ in the germline V gene. This CDR3 reads CASSLMSGTANNEQFF. The DNA of the CDR3 is TGCGCCAGCAGCTTGATGTCAGGAACGGCCAACAATGAGCAGTTCTTC.